The 31 T cell receptor beta chains below were found in one sample sequenced in a study of CD8 T cells in ankylosing spondylitis. MiXCR was run by TCRdb on the 5' RACE reads, yielding one entry per CDR3 protein. The sample has 200,000 or so distinct CDR3 sequences; over 10% are singletons. Material for sequencing was blood, either unsorted or a sorted T cell fraction (not recorded which). The origin of the receptors is a female donor with ankylosing spondylitis or in good health (not recorded which).

DNA of the CDR3: TGTGCCAGCAGTTTAGCGAGACGCACAAAACTGTTTTTT. Encoded protein: CASSLARRTKLFF. The V gene is TRBV12-3 or TRBV12-4, the J gene TRBJ1-4; unclear D gene. This CDR3 spans 13 amino acids. Deletions cut 0 bases from V and 10 bases from J, with 9 bases between.

In its sample, this clonotype was seen a few times. The chain joins TRBV12-3 or TRBV12-4 to TRBJ2-7, with 10 nucleotides matching TRBD1. Germline trimming cut 1 base from V and 3 bases from J; bases unmatched to any gene: 3. The CDR3 loop spans 15 amino acids. The CDR3 sequence: CASSLVGDRGYEQYF. In DNA form, the CDR3 reads TGTGCCAGCAGTTTAGTGGGGGACAGGGGCTACGAGCAGTACTTC.

The chain employs TRBV12-3 or TRBV12-4 and TRBJ2-5, with TRBD2 matching over 7 bases. The CDR3 totals 16 residues. V shed 3 bases and J 0 bases; nucleotides not matched to a gene: 7. CDR3 sequence reads: CASSLDDGGYQETQYF. CDR3 in DNA: TGTGCCAGCAGTTTGGACGACGGGGGGTACCAAGAGACCCAGTACTTC.

This clonotype was counted a few times. The J gene is TRBJ2-3, the V gene TRBV12-3 or TRBV12-4; 7 nucleotides align to TRBD2. With V trimmed by 3 bases and J by 9 bases, 3 bases remained unmatched. This CDR3 contains 12 residues. CDR3 residues: CASSLASGTQYF. Written as DNA, the CDR3 is TGTGCCAGCAGTTTGGCTAGCGGCACGCAGTATTTT.

This clonotype has ten or more counts. The J gene is TRBJ2-7, the V gene TRBV6-1; TRBD1 aligns across 8 bases. The V and J ends lost 5 bases and 4 bases, in that order; junction bases with no gene match: 7. The length of the CDR3 is 14 residues. Germline V gives CDR1 MNHNS, CDR2 SASEGT. The CDR3 DNA is TGTGCCAGCAGTACCAGGGGGCTGGGATACGAGCAGTACTTC. Its translation: CASSTRGLGYEQYF.

This clonotype was detected many times. The gene calls are TRBV12-3 or TRBV12-4 and TRBJ1-5; no definite D call. There are 12 residues in the CDR3. Trimming removed 7 bases from V and 7 bases from J, with 11 bases in between. As DNA, the CDR3 is TGTGCCAGCACCTTGTGGGGACAGCCCCAGCATTTT. Protein product: CASTLWGQPQHF.

The CDR3 reads CSVEVGQERYEQYF. The CDR3 DNA is TGCAGCGTTGAAGTTGGACAGGAGCGTTACGAGCAGTACTTC. The chain is built from TRBV29-1 and TRBJ2-7; 7 bases map to TRBD1. The CDR3 sequence is 14 residues long. Germline CDR1 SQVTM, CDR2 ANQGSEA. V gave up 1 base and J gave up 4 bases; unmatched junction bases: 7.

This clonotype occurred many times. The genes are TRBV6-1 and TRBJ1-1; 10 bases are shared with TRBD1. V lost 1 base, J lost 12 bases, and 11 bases stayed unmatched. CDR3 length equals 15 residues. Per germline, CDR1 MNHNS and CDR2 SASEGT. The CDR3 loop reads CASSEGGTGVRSPFF. In DNA form, the CDR3 reads TGTGCCAGCAGTGAAGGGGGGACAGGGGTCCGCTCTCCTTTCTTT.

This clonotype was counted ten times or more. V gene TRBV28 combines with J gene TRBJ1-1, with 8 bases matching TRBD1. The V segment lost 6 bases and the J segment 1 base; nucleotides outside the gene matches: 4. Germline V gene sequence: CDR1 MDHEN, CDR2 SYDVKM. The CDR3 is 14 residues long. The CDR3 sequence: CASRAGTGNTEAFF. The CDR3 DNA reads as TGTGCCAGCAGGGCCGGGACAGGGAACACTGAAGCTTTCTTT.

The sample holds many counts of this clonotype. The rearrangement uses TRBV11-1 and TRBJ2-1, with 14 positions matching TRBD2. V was clipped by 1 base and J by 5 bases; unmatched bases: 7. The CDR3 contains 18 residues. Germline lookup yields CDR1 SGHAT and CDR2 FQDESV (reference sequence). CDR3 residues: CASSLETATSGRDNEQFF. In nucleotides, the CDR3 is TGTGCCAGCAGCTTAGAAACGGCGACTAGCGGGAGGGACAATGAGCAGTTCTTC.

Notes on this clonotype: Sequence at one end of the junction differs from germline and may be a read error. The V and J genes are TRBV7-9 and TRBJ1-2; 7 bases fit TRBD1. Germline loops: CDR1 SEHNR, CDR2 FQNEAQ (reference sequence). This CDR3 contains 13 residues. The DNA of the CDR3 is TGTGTCAGCAGCTCCGGACAGGCGTATGGCTACACCTTC. Translation gives CVSSSGQAYGYTF.

V is TRBV5-1 and J is TRBJ2-5; 11 positions match TRBD1. Germline CDR1 reads SGHRS; CDR2 reads YFSETQ. V trimming: 4 bases; J trimming: 2 bases; junction bases outside the gene matches: 7. The CDR3 sequence is 16 residues long. As DNA, the CDR3 is TGCGCCAGCAGCCCCGGGACAGGGGGTTTGCAAGAGACCCAGTACTTC. This translates into CASSPGTGGLQETQYF.

This rearrangement joins TRBV7-2 to TRBJ2-5; 11 bases map to TRBD2. Germline CDR1 reads SGHTA; CDR2 reads FQGNSA. The CDR3 length is 17 residues. J gave up 7 bases and V 1 base, and 11 bases lay outside the gene matches. CDR3 residues: CASSLVAGTSGVGTQYF. CDR3 sequence (DNA): TGTGCCAGCAGCTTAGTGGCCGGGACTAGCGGAGTCGGGACCCAGTACTTC.

The rearrangement uses TRBV20-1 and TRBJ1-5; 8 bases agree with TRBD1. The CDR3 runs to 13 residues. In germline, CDR1 is DFQATT, CDR2 SNEGSKA (reference sequence). After removal of 8 bases from V and 3 bases from J, the junction contained 6 bases not matched to a gene. The CDR3 nucleotides read TGCAGTATTGGGACAGGTCTCAATCAGCCCCAGCATTTT. The encoded protein is CSIGTGLNQPQHF.

CDR3 sequence reads: CASSVEAAPDTQYF. CDR3 in DNA: TGTGCCAGCAGCGTAGAAGCGGCCCCCGATACGCAGTATTTT. The V call is TRBV9, the J call TRBJ2-3, with D maybe TRBD2 (5 bases). Trimming shortened V by 0 bases and J by 6 bases, and 11 bases separated the two germline ends. There are 14 residues in the CDR3. Germline V gives CDR1 SGDLS, CDR2 YYNGEE.

This clonotype has a count of ten or more. V gene TRBV6-5 combines with J gene TRBJ2-1; tentatively, D is TRBD2 (6 bases). V lost 2 bases to trimming and J lost 6 bases, with 11 bases between them. Germline-derived CDR1 and CDR2 are MNHEY and SVGAGI. This CDR3 comprises 14 residues. CDR3 loop: CASSYPGVVNEQFF. Here the CDR3 DNA reads TGTGCCAGCAGTTACCCGGGAGTAGTCAATGAGCAGTTCTTC.

This clonotype was seen a handful of times. The chain combines TRBV6-2 or TRBV6-3 with TRBJ1-2, with D tentatively TRBD1 (5 bases). V was clipped by 7 bases and J by 4 bases, with 16 bases between them. CDR1 is MNHEY, CDR2 SVGEGT, per germline. The CDR3 length is 14 residues. CDR3 protein: CASIESGASYGYTF. As DNA, the CDR3 is TGTGCCAGCATCGAATCCGGGGCTTCCTATGGCTACACCTTC.

This clonotype appeared many times. V is TRBV7-8 and J is TRBJ1-2; D gene unclear. From germline, CDR1 is SGHVS and CDR2 FQNEAQ. The CDR3 loop spans 12 amino acids. Trimming took 2 bases from V and 6 from J, leaving 7 bases between them. This CDR3 reads CASSLSVDGYTF. The CDR3 nucleotides read TGTGCCAGCAGCTTATCGGTCGATGGCTACACCTTC.

In this sample, this clonotype turned up many times. CDR3: CASSSRTDNTEAFF. The CDR3 DNA follows: TGTGCCAGCAGTTCTAGGACGGACAACACTGAAGCTTTCTTT. The chain links TRBV28 to TRBJ1-1; D gene unclear. Trimming removed 4 bases at V and 2 bases at J, with 11 bases between. CDR1 is MDHEN and CDR2 is SYDVKM in the germline V gene. CDR3 size: 14 residues.

Of note for this clonotype: One base away lies a much larger clone, so this may be a sequencing read error. The conserved closing phenylalanine or tryptophan is absent in this CDR3, likely reflecting a read error. The V call is TRBV4-3, the J call TRBJ2-1; no firm D call. The germline gives CDR1 LGHNA, CDR2 YSLEER. V gave up 1 base and J gave up 4 bases, with 11 bases separating them. This CDR3 comprises 15 residues. DNA for the CDR3: TGCGCCAGCAGCCAAGTCGGCGGAGCTTACAATGAGCAGTTCTCC. Its protein is CASSQVGGAYNEQFS.

This clonotype was seen at least ten times. The chain has TRBV3-1 and TRBJ1-2, with D hard to call. The germline V gene encodes CDR1 LGHDT and CDR2 YNNKEL (reference sequence). The V end lost 1 base, the J end lost 8 bases, and 8 bases lay between the germline ends. The CDR3 is 12 amino acids. CDR3 bases: TGTGCCAGCAGCCAAGTACACTCAGGCTACACCTTC. Amino acid sequence: CASSQVHSGYTF.

This clonotype has just a few counts. J is TRBJ2-3 and V is TRBV2; D possibly corresponds to TRBD2 (6 bases). V was clipped by 10 bases and J by 0 bases, with 11 bases between them. The CDR3 loop spans 13 amino acids. Germline loops: CDR1 SNHLY, CDR2 FYNNEI. CDR3 loop: CATGGPSTDTQYF. CDR3 nucleotides: TGTGCCACCGGGGGTCCCAGCACAGATACGCAGTATTTT.

The chain links TRBV29-1 to TRBJ2-7; 9 nucleotides agree with TRBD2. This CDR3 region has 13 residues. The germline CDR1 and CDR2 sequences are SQVTM and ANQGSEA. The junction had 6 bases not matched to a gene; V was cut back by 4 bases and J by 5 bases. CDR3 amino acids: CSVVPSGTDEQYF. CDR3 DNA: TGCAGCGTTGTGCCTAGCGGGACGGACGAGCAGTACTTC.

At least ten counts were recorded for this clonotype. The chain links TRBV19 to TRBJ2-1; weak D call: TRBD2 (5 bases). The germline V gene encodes CDR1 LNHDA and CDR2 SQIVND (reference sequence). This CDR3 is built from 14 residues. V dropped 3 bases and J dropped 6 bases, with 12 bases sitting between them. CDR3 bases: TGTGCCAGTAGTATCATGATGGCGGGCAATGAGCAGTTCTTC. It yields the protein CASSIMMAGNEQFF.

Ten or more counts support this clonotype. V and J are TRBV5-1 and TRBJ2-7; no firm D call. Looked up from germline, CDR1 is SGHRS and CDR2 is YFSETQ. Trimming stripped 2 bases from V and 2 bases from J, with 14 bases between. This CDR3 has 15 amino acids. CDR3 bases: TGCGCCAGCAGCTTATACCTCGCCGGCGCCTACGAGCAGTACTTC. Translation: CASSLYLAGAYEQYF.

This clonotype was detected a few times. The chain uses TRBV19 and TRBJ1-1; possibly TRBD1 for D (5 bases). From germline, CDR1 is LNHDA and CDR2 SQIVND (reference sequence). This CDR3 contains 13 residues. Trimming shortened V by 8 bases and J by 5 bases, and 15 bases separated the two germline ends. The CDR3 DNA is TGTGCCAGTCAGAGGGGTTCGGCTACTGAAGCTTTCTTT. Amino acids: CASQRGSATEAFF. The full variable domain, completed using reference TRBV19 and TRBJ1-1, is DGGITQSPKYLFRKEGQNVTLSCEQNLNHDAMYWYRQDPGQGLRLIYYSQIVNDFQKGDIAEGYSVSREKKESFPLTVTSAQKNPTAFYLCASQRGSATEAFFGQGTRLTVV.

This clonotype was seen ten or more times. CDR3 sequence reads: CASSRVAGGPTRSTQETQYF. CDR3 DNA sequence: TGTGCCAGCAGCCGAGTAGCGGGAGGGCCGACACGGTCCACCCAAGAGACCCAGTACTTC. The rearrangement joins TRBV7-3 to TRBJ2-5, with TRBD2 matching 11 bases. This CDR3 contains 20 residues. V shed 5 bases, J shed 1 base, and the junction held 18 bases outside the gene matches. Germline CDR1 SGHTA, CDR2 FQGTGA.

The sample holds many counts of this clonotype. The chain is built from TRBV10-3 and TRBJ2-7; 10 bases line up with TRBD1. V dropped 1 base and J dropped 2; count of bases not matched to a gene: 2. The CDR3 loop spans 15 amino acids. The germline gives CDR1 ENHRY, CDR2 SYGVKD. For the CDR3, the DNA is TGTGCCATCAGTGAGTTGGACAGGGGGACCTACGAGCAGTACTTC. It specifies CAISELDRGTYEQYF.

This clonotype was observed many times. The V gene is TRBV5-1, the J gene TRBJ1-3; D is unclear. V lost 4 bases and J 4 bases, leaving 6 bases between the germline ends. The CDR3 is made up of 12 amino acids. Germline CDR1 and CDR2: SGHRS and YFSETQ. CDR3 in amino acids: CASSEEGNTIYF. CDR3 DNA sequence: TGCGCCAGCAGCGAGGAAGGAAACACCATATATTTT.

This clonotype was recorded at least ten times. The chain links TRBV15 to TRBJ2-2; 7 nucleotides line up with TRBD2. CDR3 length: 17 amino acids. Germline trimming cut 0 bases from V and 6 bases from J; bases unmatched to any gene: 10. Germline values: CDR1 LNHNV, CDR2 YYDKDF (reference sequence). The CDR3 sequence is CATSRDLPTRGSGELFF. The CDR3 DNA reads as TGTGCCACCAGCAGAGATCTCCCGACGCGGGGGTCCGGGGAGCTGTTTTTT.

Remarks on this clonotype: One junction end disagrees with the germline gene, perhaps due to a read error. The chain uses TRBV4-3 and TRBJ1-3; D gene uncertain. The CDR3 totals 13 residues. Germline lookup yields CDR1 LGHNA and CDR2 YSLEER. As DNA, the CDR3 is TGCGCCAGCAGCCAGGGCTCTGGAAACACCTTATATTTT. Protein: CASSQGSGNTLYF.